This is a list of T cell receptor beta chains from one sample in a study of blood T cell repertoires in COVID-19. Sequencing used immunoSEQ multiplex PCR; TCRdb keeps in-frame clones, though not all of them. The table shows over 65,000 clones, with roughly 82% occurring only once. Source material: peripheral blood. Receptors originate from a man older than 75 with active COVID-19. The CDR3 runs from the conserved cysteine through the conserved F or W. Fields, in order: J gene, clone size, V gene, D gene, CDR3 protein, CDR3 DNA. D genes are given only for firm matches. A row's size may be missing; if present it is once, few, many or a size class.

j_call: TRBJ2-5; clone_size: .; v_call: TRBV5-6; d_call: .; cdr3_aa: CASSIQGAETQYF; cdr3_nt: TGTGCCAGCAGCATACAAGGGGCAGAGACCCAGTACTTC
j_call: TRBJ1-2; clone_size: once; v_call: TRBV7-9; d_call: .; cdr3_aa: CASSLALYGYTF; cdr3_nt: TGTGCCAGCAGCTTAGCCCTCTATGGCTACACCTTC
j_call: TRBJ2-7; clone_size: few; v_call: TRBV7-9; d_call: .; cdr3_aa: CASSSTEIYEQYF; cdr3_nt: TGTGCCAGCAGCTCTACAGAAATCTACGAGCAGTACTTC
j_call: TRBJ2-5; clone_size: once; v_call: TRBV4-1; d_call: TRBD2; cdr3_aa: CASSQALAGGPQETQYF; cdr3_nt: TGCGCCAGCAGCCAAGCTTTGGCGGGAGGGCCGCAAGAGACCCAGTACTTC
j_call: TRBJ2-1; clone_size: .; v_call: TRBV7-6; d_call: TRBD2; cdr3_aa: CASSLLGGGTYNEQFF; cdr3_nt: TGTGCCAGCAGCTTACTCGGCGGGGGGACCTACAATGAGCAGTTCTTC
j_call: TRBJ2-4; clone_size: .; v_call: TRBV13; d_call: .; cdr3_aa: CASSPLRPGRKSLAKNIQYF; cdr3_nt: TGTGCCAGCAGCCCTTTACGGCCAGGGCGGAAGTCACTAGCCAAAAACATTCAGTACTTC
j_call: TRBJ1-1; clone_size: .; v_call: TRBV2; d_call: TRBD1; cdr3_aa: CASLGDRGSTEAFF; cdr3_nt: TGTGCCAGCCTTGGGGACAGGGGGAGCACTGAAGCTTTCTTT
j_call: TRBJ2-1; clone_size: .; v_call: TRBV30; d_call: TRBD2; cdr3_aa: CAWSGLAGGAYNEQFF; cdr3_nt: TGTGCCTGGAGTGGTCTAGCGGGGGGGGCCTACAATGAGCAGTTCTTC
j_call: TRBJ1-5; clone_size: .; v_call: TRBV6-5; d_call: .; cdr3_aa: CASRPEASNQPQHF; cdr3_nt: TGTGCCAGCAGACCAGAGGCTAGCAATCAGCCCCAGCATTTT
j_call: TRBJ1-4; clone_size: once; v_call: TRBV19; d_call: TRBD1; cdr3_aa: CASSMTGNNEKLFF; cdr3_nt: TGTGCCAGTAGTATGACAGGGAATAATGAAAAACTGTTTTTT
j_call: TRBJ1-1; clone_size: .; v_call: TRBV11-2; d_call: .; cdr3_aa: CASSLDRPDTEAFF; cdr3_nt: TGTGCCAGCAGCTTAGATCGTCCGGACACTGAAGCTTTCTTT
j_call: TRBJ2-7; clone_size: .; v_call: TRBV27; d_call: .; cdr3_aa: CASSLRVLRGYGLLAYEQYF; cdr3_nt: TGTGCCAGCAGTTTAAGGGTGCTGCGGGGCTACGGTCTCTTGGCGTACGAGCAGTACTTC
j_call: TRBJ2-3; clone_size: .; v_call: TRBV5-6; d_call: .; cdr3_aa: CASSLYGGTDTQYF; cdr3_nt: TGTGCCAGCAGCTTGTATGGAGGCACAGATACGCAGTATTTT
j_call: TRBJ1-1; clone_size: .; v_call: TRBV28; d_call: TRBD1; cdr3_aa: CASKGGWGTEAFF; cdr3_nt: TGTGCCAGCAAAGGGGGCTGGGGCACTGAAGCTTTCTTT
j_call: TRBJ2-3; clone_size: few; v_call: TRBV5-1; d_call: TRBD2; cdr3_aa: CASTLGLAGDPVHTQYF; cdr3_nt: TGCGCCAGCACGCTGGGACTAGCGGGAGACCCTGTCCATACGCAGTATTTT
j_call: TRBJ1-2; clone_size: .; v_call: TRBV19; d_call: .; cdr3_aa: CATEGLGYGYTF; cdr3_nt: TGTGCCACGGAGGGGCTGGGCTATGGCTACACCTTC
j_call: TRBJ2-7; clone_size: .; v_call: TRBV19; d_call: .; cdr3_aa: CASSHQGRSYEQYF; cdr3_nt: TGTGCCAGTAGTCATCAGGGGCGCTCCTACGAGCAGTACTTC
j_call: TRBJ1-6; clone_size: .; v_call: TRBV7-3; d_call: .; cdr3_aa: CASSFSSYNSPLHF; cdr3_nt: TGTGCCAGCAGCTTTAGCTCCTATAATTCACCCCTCCACTTT
j_call: TRBJ2-2; clone_size: .; v_call: TRBV27; d_call: TRBD1; cdr3_aa: CASSAKGDSGSGHTGELFF; cdr3_nt: TGTGCCAGCAGTGCGAAAGGGGACAGTGGAAGTGGGCACACCGGGGAGCTGTTTTTT
j_call: TRBJ2-7; clone_size: .; v_call: TRBV27; d_call: TRBD1; cdr3_aa: CASSPTGDGYSEQYF; cdr3_nt: TGTGCCAGCAGCCCGACAGGGGATGGGTACTCCGAGCAGTACTTC
j_call: TRBJ2-5; clone_size: .; v_call: TRBV5-1; d_call: TRBD2; cdr3_aa: CASSLNTLAGVETQYF; cdr3_nt: TGCGCCAGCAGCTTGAACACACTAGCGGGAGTTGAGACCCAGTACTTC
j_call: TRBJ1-4; clone_size: .; v_call: TRBV5-1; d_call: .; cdr3_aa: CASSRDATNEKLFF; cdr3_nt: TGCGCCAGCAGCAGAGATGCAACTAATGAAAAACTGTTTTTT
j_call: TRBJ2-7; clone_size: .; v_call: TRBV6-6; d_call: TRBD1; cdr3_aa: CASSSGQGSYEQYF; cdr3_nt: TGTGCCAGCAGTTCGGGACAGGGTAGCTACGAGCAGTACTTC
j_call: TRBJ2-2; clone_size: .; v_call: TRBV24-1; d_call: TRBD2; cdr3_aa: CATSRLAGGPTGELFF; cdr3_nt: TGTGCCACCAGTCGCCTAGCGGGAGGTCCGACCGGGGAGCTGTTTTTT
j_call: TRBJ1-1; clone_size: .; v_call: TRBV10-3; d_call: .; cdr3_aa: CAISEGDLNTEAFF; cdr3_nt: TGTGCCATCAGTGAGGGTGATCTAAACACTGAAGCTTTCTTT
j_call: TRBJ1-5; clone_size: .; v_call: TRBV19; d_call: TRBD1; cdr3_aa: CASSQQGQNQPQHF; cdr3_nt: TGTGCCAGTAGCCAACAGGGGCAAAATCAGCCCCAGCATTTT
j_call: TRBJ1-1; clone_size: few; v_call: TRBV25-1; d_call: .; cdr3_aa: CASKESGGHTEAFF; cdr3_nt: TGTGCCAGCAAAGAAAGTGGGGGCCACACTGAAGCTTTCTTT
j_call: TRBJ2-5; clone_size: .; v_call: TRBV10-3; d_call: .; cdr3_aa: CAIMDSSTWGETQYF; cdr3_nt: TGTGCCATCATGGACTCCTCGACCTGGGGAGAGACCCAGTACTTC
j_call: TRBJ1-1; clone_size: .; v_call: TRBV5-4; d_call: .; cdr3_aa: CASSLRLQGLTEAFF; cdr3_nt: TGTGCCAGCAGCTTGCGTCTACAGGGATTAACTGAAGCTTTCTTT
j_call: TRBJ2-2; clone_size: .; v_call: TRBV3-1/TRBV3-2; d_call: TRBD2; cdr3_aa: CASSRGGSLNTGELFF; cdr3_nt: TGTGCCAGCAGCCGGGGGGGTAGCCTGAACACCGGGGAGCTGTTTTTT
j_call: TRBJ1-4; clone_size: once; v_call: TRBV19; d_call: .; cdr3_aa: CASRSGAGNEKLFF; cdr3_nt: TGTGCCAGTAGGTCAGGGGCCGGGAATGAAAAACTGTTTTTT
j_call: TRBJ1-5; clone_size: .; v_call: TRBV19; d_call: TRBD1; cdr3_aa: CASESGTGVINQPQHF; cdr3_nt: TGTGCCAGTGAATCCGGGACAGGGGTTATCAATCAGCCCCAGCATTTT
j_call: TRBJ1-4; clone_size: .; v_call: TRBV4-3; d_call: .; cdr3_aa: CASSQDQSREGNEKLFF; cdr3_nt: TGCGCCAGCAGCCAAGATCAGTCCAGGGAAGGTAATGAAAAACTGTTTTTT
j_call: TRBJ2-1; clone_size: many; v_call: TRBV7-9; d_call: TRBD2; cdr3_aa: CASSSTLGGLAGTEQFF; cdr3_nt: TGTGCCAGCAGCTCTACCCTGGGGGGACTAGCAGGTACTGAGCAGTTCTTC
j_call: TRBJ2-7; clone_size: .; v_call: TRBV6-5; d_call: .; cdr3_aa: CASSYSRLVSYEQYF; cdr3_nt: TGTGCCAGCAGTTACAGCAGACTAGTTAGCTACGAGCAGTACTTC
j_call: TRBJ1-4; clone_size: once; v_call: TRBV28; d_call: .; cdr3_aa: CASSLPGREKLFF; cdr3_nt: TGTGCCAGCAGTTTACCAGGGCGGGAAAAACTGTTTTTT
j_call: TRBJ2-1; clone_size: .; v_call: TRBV11-2; d_call: .; cdr3_aa: CASSLGTPEQFF; cdr3_nt: TGTGCCAGCAGCTTGGGGACACCTGAGCAGTTCTTC
j_call: TRBJ1-2; clone_size: .; v_call: TRBV6-5; d_call: TRBD1; cdr3_aa: CASSSGQGSFYGYTF; cdr3_nt: TGTGCCAGCAGTTCTGGACAGGGATCCTTCTATGGCTACACCTTC
j_call: TRBJ2-7; clone_size: .; v_call: TRBV7-8; d_call: .; cdr3_aa: CASSLAWTASYEQYF; cdr3_nt: TGTGCCAGCAGCTTAGCTTGGACAGCTTCCTACGAGCAGTACTTC
j_call: TRBJ1-3; clone_size: few; v_call: TRBV9; d_call: .; cdr3_aa: CASSAGVGNTIYF; cdr3_nt: TGTGCCAGCAGCGCAGGGGTAGGAAACACCATATATTTT
j_call: TRBJ1-1; clone_size: .; v_call: TRBV19; d_call: TRBD1; cdr3_aa: CATIRTGGSEAFF; cdr3_nt: TGTGCCACCATAAGGACAGGGGGCAGTGAAGCTTTCTTT
j_call: TRBJ2-4; clone_size: .; v_call: TRBV11-2; d_call: .; cdr3_aa: CASTDFRGSGNIQYF; cdr3_nt: TGTGCCAGCACCGATTTCAGGGGCTCGGGGAACATTCAGTACTTC
j_call: TRBJ2-1; clone_size: .; v_call: TRBV12-1; d_call: .; cdr3_aa: CASSHTGTPRRRNEQFF; cdr3_nt: TGTGCCAGCAGTCATACCGGGACTCCGAGACGACGCAATGAGCAGTTCTTC
j_call: TRBJ2-4; clone_size: .; v_call: TRBV29-1; d_call: .; cdr3_aa: CSVSDSLAKNIQYF; cdr3_nt: TGCAGCGTCAGCGACAGTTTAGCCAAAAACATTCAGTACTTC
j_call: TRBJ2-3; clone_size: .; v_call: TRBV11-2; d_call: TRBD1; cdr3_aa: CASSLKTGVSTSVQYF; cdr3_nt: TGTGCCAGCAGCTTAAAAACAGGGGTATCCACGTCGGTCCAGTATTTT
j_call: TRBJ1-1; clone_size: .; v_call: TRBV6-4; d_call: .; cdr3_aa: CASRKDEGPGTEAFF; cdr3_nt: TGTGCCAGCAGGAAAGATGAGGGCCCGGGCACTGAAGCTTTCTTT